Following are 5 T cell receptor beta chains from one sample sequenced in a study of shared clonotypes between healthy human individuals. The assay was immunoSEQ multiplex PCR, and TCRdb's table has in-frame clones only and misses some. The data hold around 990,000 clones, with 70% to 85% observed a single time. The sample comprised memory CD4+ T cells from PBMCs. The subset here: CD45RA-negative fraction. These receptors were obtained from a man aged 18-30 years in good health. Some clones in this sample may be carry-over from other donors' samples.

The CDR3 reads CASSNSRVNTEAFF. The CDR3 DNA is TGTGCCAGTAGTAACTCGAGGGTGAACACTGAAGCTTTCTTT. The gene calls are TRBV19 and TRBJ1-1; D ambiguous. CDR1 and CDR2 from the germline V gene are LNHDA and SQIVND (reference sequence). Deletions cut 4 bases from V and 0 bases from J, with 9 bases between. The length of the CDR3 is 14 residues.

The chain couples TRBV7-3 to TRBJ2-1; possibly TRBD1 or TRBD2 for D (5 bases each). This CDR3 is 15 amino acids long. Trimming took 5 bases from V and 8 from J, leaving 19 bases between them. CDR1 is SGHTA, CDR2 FQGTGA, per germline. CDR3 residues: CASSPYNRGGDEQFF. CDR3 nucleotide sequence: TGTGCCAGCAGCCCGTACAATCGGGGCGGCGATGAGCAGTTCTTC.

The chain recombines TRBV9 with TRBJ2-5; the match to TRBD1 covers 9 bases. Germline V gene lookup returns CDR1 SGDLS and CDR2 YYNGEE. The junction had 4 bases not matched to a gene; V was cut back by 6 bases and J by 1 base. This CDR3 contains 14 residues. The CDR3 loop reads CASTQTGGQETQYF. The CDR3 coding sequence is TGTGCCAGCACCCAGACAGGGGGCCAAGAGACCCAGTACTTC.

The chain joins TRBV6-1 to TRBJ2-7; 9 positions match TRBD2. Per the germline V gene, CDR1 is MNHNS and CDR2 is SASEGT. This CDR3 comprises 15 residues. The V and J ends lost 4 bases and 4 bases, in that order; junction bases with no gene match: 8. The CDR3 coding sequence is TGTGCCAGCAGTGCCACCGGGACTAGCATGTACGAGCAGTACTTC. Translated, it gives CASSATGTSMYEQYF.

The V call is TRBV4-2, the J call TRBJ1-1, with 10 bases matching TRBD1. V was pared by 0 bases and J by 4 bases, with 2 bases of the junction left unmatched. This CDR3 contains 15 residues. Germline values: CDR1 LGHNA, CDR2 YNFKEQ. As DNA, the CDR3 is TGTGCCAGCAGCCAAGAGGACAGGGGGAGCACTGAAGCTTTCTTT. It codes for CASSQEDRGSTEAFF.